The 17 T cell receptor beta chains below come from one sample, sequenced in a study of cytomegalovirus exposure and HLA in healthy donors. It was with 60 Vbeta and 13 Jbeta primers that the PCR ran. Using immunoSEQ multiplex PCR, the repertoire was profiled, and TCRdb retains in-frame clones only, with some absent. Among around 150,000 clones listed, 75% were seen once. Sequenced sample: PBMCs. The source is a woman between 40 and 55 years old in good health and CMV-seropositive.

The rearrangement links TRBV2 to TRBJ2-2, with D possibly being TRBD1 (6 bases). Between the trimmed V and J ends, which lost 8 bases and 4 bases, there was a span of 14 bases. CDR1 SNHLY and CDR2 FYNNEI come from the germline V gene. The CDR3 runs to 14 residues. This CDR3 is CASHKIQGTGELFF. The CDR3 DNA sequence: TGTGCCAGCCATAAGATACAGGGCACCGGGGAGCTGTTTTTT.

The chain employs TRBV19 and TRBJ2-3, with a tentative D call TRBD2 (5 bases). This CDR3 spans 15 amino acids. CDR1 LNHDA and CDR2 SQIVND come from the germline V gene (reference sequence). The ends were cut back, 5 bases at V and 2 bases at J, with 14 bases in the middle. For the CDR3, the DNA is TGTGCCAGTAGTCCTTGGGAGTCTAACACAGATACGCAGTATTTT. Its translation: CASSPWESNTDTQYF.

This rearrangement joins TRBV23-1 to TRBJ1-4; D is ambiguous. TRBV23-1 is flagged as an ORF with uncertain function. The CDR3 runs 13 residues. Trimming cost V 4 bases and J 6 bases, with 9 bases left between them. DNA of the CDR3: TGCGCCAGCAGTCCGGGAGGCGATGAAAAACTGTTTTTT. As protein: CASSPGGDEKLFF.

This chain joins TRBV5-1 and TRBJ2-5; 10 bases align to TRBD2. Germline lookup yields CDR1 SGHRS and CDR2 YFSETQ. The V and J ends lost 5 bases and 3 bases, in that order; junction bases with no gene match: 7. This CDR3 comprises 15 residues. Here the CDR3 reads CASRSSGGAEETQYF. CDR3 DNA: TGCGCCAGCAGGTCCAGCGGGGGGGCCGAAGAGACCCAGTACTTC.

This rearrangement joins TRBV5-4 to TRBJ2-7; 7 nucleotides align to TRBD1. Trimming took 4 bases from V and 0 from J; bases not matched to a gene: 7. Germline CDR1 is SGHNT and CDR2 is YYREEE (reference sequence). This CDR3 is 15 amino acids long. The chain's CDR3 is CASSLGQTSSYEQYF. In DNA form, the CDR3 reads TGTGCCAGCAGCCTGGGACAGACGAGCTCCTACGAGCAGTACTTC.

This chain links TRBV28 with TRBJ2-7; the match to TRBD2 covers 11 bases. With 5 bases clipped from V and 3 bases from J, the junction kept 12 bases outside the gene matches. The germline gives CDR1 MDHEN, CDR2 SYDVKM. This CDR3 contains 17 residues. CDR3 protein: CASSPYTLLAGVYEQYF. The CDR3 bases are TGTGCCAGCAGTCCTTATACCTTACTAGCGGGAGTCTACGAGCAGTACTTC. The full variable domain, completed using reference TRBV28 and TRBJ2-7, is DVKVTQSSRYLVKRTGEKVFLECVQDMDHENMFWYRQDPGLGLRLIYFSYDVKMKEKGDIPEGYSVSREKKERFSLILESASTNQTSMYLCASSPYTLLAGVYEQYFGPGTRLTVT.

V and J are TRBV4-2 and TRBJ2-7; 7 bases line up with TRBD2. This CDR3 spans 16 amino acids. Germline V gene lookup returns CDR1 LGHNA and CDR2 YNFKEQ. With V trimmed by 4 bases and J by 2 bases, 11 bases remained unmatched. The CDR3 region has the DNA TGTGCCAGCAGCCGAGAACTAGCGACCAAAACCTACGAGCAGTACTTC. Translating gives CASSRELATKTYEQYF.

This clone appeared a single time. J is TRBJ2-7 and V is TRBV6-5; 8 positions match TRBD2. CDR3 length: 14 residues. The J segment lost 2 bases and the V segment lost 2 bases, leaving 2 bases of the junction unmatched. Germline V gene lookup returns CDR1 MNHEY and CDR2 SVGAGI. Written as DNA, the CDR3 is TGTGCCAGCAGTTACGAGCGGGAGCCCTACGAGCAGTACTTC. Amino acids: CASSYEREPYEQYF.

The chain employs TRBV18 and TRBJ1-1; 8 bases map to TRBD1. This CDR3 contains 14 residues. Germline-derived CDR1 and CDR2 are KGHSH and LQKENI. Trimming removed 6 bases from V and 4 bases from J; junction bases left unmatched: 7. In DNA, the CDR3 is TGTGCCAGCTCCCTTGACAGGGGACGCACTGAAGCTTTCTTT. This sequence encodes CASSLDRGRTEAFF. Combining the CDR3 with reference TRBV18 and TRBJ1-1 gives the whole variable domain NAGVMQNPRHLVRRRGQEARLRCSPMKGHSHVYWYRQLPEEGLKFMVYLQKENIIDESGMPKERFSAEFPKEGPSILRIQQVVRGDSAAYFCASSLDRGRTEAFFGQGTRLTVV.

The V call is TRBV4-2, the J call TRBJ1-2; D is unclear. Looked up from germline, CDR1 is LGHNA and CDR2 is YNFKEQ. Trimming removed 0 bases at V and 5 bases at J, with 10 bases between. The CDR3 extends over 14 amino acids. The CDR3 DNA follows: TGTGCCAGCAGCCAAGAGGTACGGACTTATGGCTACACCTTC. This translates into CASSQEVRTYGYTF.

V and J are TRBV2 and TRBJ2-7; tentatively, D is TRBD2 (6 bases). V gave up 8 bases and J gave up 7 bases, with 21 bases separating them. Germline CDR1 SNHLY, CDR2 FYNNEI. This CDR3 is built from 14 residues. The CDR3 nucleotides are TGTGCCAGCTCCTCCCGGGACTTCGGGTTTGAGCAGTACTTC. Protein: CASSSRDFGFEQYF.

This clone has a handful of counts. The CDR3 spells CASSLKPLNTEAFF. The CDR3 DNA sequence: TGTGCCAGCAGTCTAAAACCACTGAACACTGAAGCTTTCTTT. The rearrangement uses TRBV7-9 and TRBJ1-1; D not resolved. Deletions cut 6 bases from V and 0 bases from J, with 11 bases between. In germline, CDR1 is SEHNR, CDR2 FQNEAQ (reference sequence). This CDR3 has 14 residues.

This clone has a handful of counts. V gene TRBV7-2 combines with J gene TRBJ1-2; D perhaps matches TRBD1 (5 bases). Trimming removed 5 bases at V and 8 bases at J, with 12 bases between. Germline V gene lookup returns CDR1 SGHTA and CDR2 FQGNSA. The CDR3 consists of 12 residues. CDR3: CASSEGGDGYTF. CDR3 DNA: TGTGCCAGCAGCGAGGGAGGGGACGGCTACACCTTC.

This clone was found once. The chain links TRBV19 to TRBJ1-3; 7 nucleotides line up with TRBD1. CDR1 and CDR2 (germline): LNHDA, SQIVND (reference sequence). The junction had 4 bases not matched to a gene; V was cut back by 4 bases and J by 1 base. This CDR3 region has 15 residues. The CDR3, as DNA: TGTGCCAGTAGTACCCAGACAGGGTCTGGAAACACCATATATTTT. Residues: CASSTQTGSGNTIYF.

This chain connects TRBV18 to TRBJ1-1, with a weak D call TRBD1 (6 bases). The germline gives CDR1 KGHSH, CDR2 LQKENI. The CDR3 has 18 amino acids. V gave up 0 bases and J gave up 0 bases, with 17 bases separating them. This CDR3 is CASSPPALGQFMNTEAFF. The CDR3 DNA follows: TGTGCCAGCTCACCACCCGCACTTGGACAGTTTATGAACACTGAAGCTTTCTTT.

The chain employs TRBV7-2 and TRBJ1-1; maybe TRBD1 (5 bases). The CDR3 loop spans 13 amino acids. Germline V CDR1 and CDR2: SGHTA, FQGNSA. Trimming took off 0 bases at V and 6 bases at J, with 8 bases between the two ends. The DNA of the CDR3 is TGTGCCAGCAGCTTAGCCAGGGTGGCTGAAGCTTTCTTT. This codes for CASSLARVAEAFF.

The chain links TRBV5-6 to TRBJ1-3, with D perhaps TRBD1 (5 bases). Deletions cut 5 bases from V and 1 base from J, with 13 bases between. Germline CDR1 reads SGHDT; CDR2 reads YYEEEE. This CDR3 has 15 amino acids. CDR3 bases: TGTGCCAGCAGTCTAAGGGGCGCGTCTGGAAACACCATATATTTT. Amino acids: CASSLRGASGNTIYF.